Listed here are 9 T cell receptor beta chains from one sample, sequenced in a study of CD8 T cells in Susac syndrome. Random hexamers were used to reverse transcribe 0.5 to 1 ug of RNA. A single record per CDR3 protein comes from TCRdb applying MiXCR to the immunoSEQ multiplex PCR reads. The sample contains about 300,000 distinct CDR3 sequences, approximately 85% of which appear only once. Material for sequencing was CD8+ T cells from PBMCs. The receptors come from a human donor with multiple sclerosis.

This chain links TRBV12-3 or TRBV12-4 with TRBJ2-2, with 8 bases fitting TRBD2. V gave up 3 bases and J gave up 1 base; unmatched junction bases: 4. This CDR3 has 16 amino acids. The CDR3 region has the DNA TGTGCCAGCAGTTTGCCCAGCGGGAGGAACACCGGGGAGCTGTTTTTT. Protein product: CASSLPSGRNTGELFF.

The chain is built from TRBV13 and TRBJ1-1; D gene uncertain. Germline V gives CDR1 PRHDT, CDR2 FYEKMQ (reference sequence). The CDR3 has 12 amino acids. Trimming pared 5 bases from V and 11 bases from J, leaving 15 bases between. The CDR3 protein is CASSPSLGEAFF. DNA of the CDR3: TGTGCCAGCAGCCCCTCCCTGGGCGAGGCTTTCTTT.

The chain recombines TRBV11-2 with TRBJ1-2; TRBD1 matches 8 bases. The CDR3 consists of 14 residues. Looked up from germline, CDR1 is SGHAT and CDR2 is FQNNGV. J lost 4 bases, V lost 3 bases, and 4 bases had no gene match. The CDR3 protein is CASSFSGTGYGYTF. CDR3 coding DNA: TGTGCCAGCAGCTTCTCCGGGACAGGCTATGGCTACACCTTC. The whole variable domain, remainder taken from reference TRBV11-2 and TRBJ1-2, is EAGVAQSPRYKIIEKRQSVAFWCNPISGHATLYWYQQILGQGPKLLIQFQNNGVVDDSQLPKDRFSAERLKGVDSTLKIQPAKLEDSAVYLCASSFSGTGYGYTFGSGTRLTVV.

V and J are TRBV27 and TRBJ1-2; D not certain. Germline assignment: CDR1 MNHEY and CDR2 SMNVEV (reference sequence). V lost 0 bases and J 4 bases, leaving 9 bases between the germline ends. The CDR3 is made up of 14 amino acids. The CDR3 loop is CASSLSGTPYGYTF. CDR3 nucleotide sequence: TGTGCCAGCAGTTTATCGGGTACACCCTATGGCTACACCTTC.

V gene TRBV9 combines with J gene TRBJ1-1; D may be TRBD1 (5 bases). CDR1 and CDR2 (germline): SGDLS, YYNGEE. V was trimmed by 2 bases and J by 0 bases, leaving 17 bases between them. This CDR3 has 17 amino acids. The CDR3 DNA is TGTGCCAGCAGCGTCACAGGCCTTGGGGGATTGAACACTGAAGCTTTCTTT. Amino acid sequence: CASSVTGLGGLNTEAFF. Using reference TRBV9 and TRBJ1-1 for the parts outside the CDR3, the full variable domain is DSGVTQTPKHLITATGQRVTLRCSPRSGDLSVYWYQQSLDQGLQFLIQYYNGEERAKGNILERFSAQQFPDLHSELNLSSLELGDSALYFCASSVTGLGGLNTEAFFGQGTRLTVV.

The chain combines TRBV9 with TRBJ1-1; D unresolved. Germline lookup yields CDR1 SGDLS and CDR2 YYNGEE. V was cut by 0 bases and J by 5 bases, with 8 bases left in between. This CDR3 has 13 amino acids. The CDR3 spells CASSVGTQTEAFF. CDR3 coding DNA: TGTGCCAGCAGCGTAGGGACTCAGACTGAAGCTTTCTTT.

The chain's CDR3 is CSASHAWGEKLFF. DNA for the CDR3: TGCAGTGCTAGTCACGCATGGGGTGAAAAACTGTTTTTT. The rearrangement uses TRBV20-1 and TRBJ1-4; no definite D call. The germline CDR1 and CDR2 sequences are DFQATT and SNEGSKA (reference sequence). V was shortened by 3 bases and J by 7 bases, with 12 bases between the two germline ends. This CDR3 comprises 13 residues.

The chain couples TRBV20-1 to TRBJ2-1; 10 bases are a match to TRBD2. V lost 0 bases, J lost 6 bases, and 8 bases stayed unmatched. The CDR3 totals 16 residues. In germline, CDR1 is DFQATT, CDR2 SNEGSKA (reference sequence). The chain's CDR3 is CSARDRSGRRGNEQFF. In nucleotides, the CDR3 is TGCAGTGCTAGAGACCGTAGCGGGAGGCGAGGCAATGAGCAGTTCTTC.

This clonotype occurred a few times. DNA for the CDR3: TGTGCCGCGGGGCTAGTACTATACAATGAGCAGTTCTTC. Residues: CAAGLVLYNEQFF. The rearrangement joins TRBV6-2 or TRBV6-3 to TRBJ2-1, with D possibly being TRBD2 (6 bases). This CDR3 has 13 residues. Trimming took off 11 bases at V and 4 bases at J, with 15 bases between the two ends. Germline V lookup: CDR1 MNHEY, CDR2 SVGEGT.